The source of this TCR beta chain is a study of radiation and T cells in renal cell carcinoma. The CDR3 length is 14 residues. Germline values: CDR1 SEHNR, CDR2 FQNEAQ (reference sequence). V was clipped by 4 bases and J by 3 bases; unmatched bases: 0. The time point: blood 2 weeks post-SBRT. The treatment: 15 Gy SBRT to primary tumor, nephrectomy 4 weeks later. Assay: immunoSEQ multiplex PCR; the TCRdb copy retains only in-frame clones and omits some. The data hold around 80,000 clones, with around 76% observed a single time. This chain links TRBV7-9 with TRBJ2-2; 9 positions agree with TRBD1. The input for sequencing was blood, taken from a patient whose treatment included radiotherapy and nephrectomy. This TCR came from a man aged 55 to 69 with renal cell carcinoma. In DNA form, the CDR3 reads TGTGCCAGCAGCTGGACAGGGGACACCGGGGAGCTGTTTTTT. It yields the protein CASSWTGDTGELFF.